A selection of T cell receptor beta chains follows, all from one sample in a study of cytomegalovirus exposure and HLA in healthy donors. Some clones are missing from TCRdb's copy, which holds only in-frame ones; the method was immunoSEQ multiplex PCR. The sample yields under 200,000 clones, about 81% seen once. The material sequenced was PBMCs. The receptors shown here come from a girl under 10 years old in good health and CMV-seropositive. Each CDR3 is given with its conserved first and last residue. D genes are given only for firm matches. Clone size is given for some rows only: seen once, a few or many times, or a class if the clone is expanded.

TGCGCCAGCAGCCAAGGGGGGACAGGGTACGAGCAGTACTTC CASSQGGTGYEQYF . TRBV4-1 TRBD1 TRBJ2-7
TGCGCCAGCAGCAGAGGGGGGGACACTGAAGCTTTCTTT CASSRGGDTEAFF . TRBV5-1 . TRBJ1-1
TGTGCCAGCAGCTTGGACCGGGCTGGAAACACCATATATTTT CASSLDRAGNTIYF . TRBV5-7 . TRBJ1-3
TGTGCCAGCAGTTTATTGGGGAGAATGGGAACAGATACGCAGTATTTT CASSLLGRMGTDTQYF few TRBV27 . TRBJ2-3
TGCGCCAGCAGCTTGGATGGTAGCGGGAGCTTGACCGGGTTCTTC CASSLDGSGSLTGFF once TRBV5-1 TRBD2 TRBJ2-1
TGTGCCAGCAGCTTAGGAACCGGGAGGGACAATGAGCAGTTCTTC CASSLGTGRDNEQFF . TRBV7-9 TRBD2 TRBJ2-1
TGTGCCAGTAGCTTTGGGACTTTCTACGAGCAGTACTTC CASSFGTFYEQYF . TRBV19 . TRBJ2-7
TGTGCCAGCAGTCGGACAGGGGAAAGTGGAAACACCATATATTTT CASSRTGESGNTIYF . TRBV7-9 TRBD1 TRBJ1-3
TGTGCCAGCAGTTTGACAGGGGATTCCTACGAGCAGTACTTC CASSLTGDSYEQYF few TRBV27 TRBD1 TRBJ2-7
TGTGCCAGCTCACCGGGCGGGGACTACGAGCAGTACTTC CASSPGGDYEQYF once TRBV18 . TRBJ2-7
TGCGCCAGCAGACGACAGTACCAAGAGACCCAGTACTTC CASRRQYQETQYF . TRBV5-1 . TRBJ2-5
TGTGCCAGCTCACCAGAAGGCGGCTCTATAGGCTACACCTTC CASSPEGGSIGYTF . TRBV18 . TRBJ1-2
TGTGCCAGCACCTCGGCGGGAGGGAATGAGCAGTTCTTC CASTSAGGNEQFF . TRBV5-4 TRBD2 TRBJ2-1
TGTGCCAGCAGTTTTGGCGGTCCCTACAATGAGCAGTTCTTC CASSFGGPYNEQFF few TRBV28 . TRBJ2-1
TGCGCCAGCAGCCCCGGGCAGGGCATATATTTT CASSPGQGIYF . TRBV4-1 . TRBJ1-3
TGCGCCAGCGGCAGACTAGCGCCAGGTCCACAAGAGACCCAGTACTTC CASGRLAPGPQETQYF . TRBV4-1 TRBD2 TRBJ2-5
TGTGCCAGCAGCGGGACTAGCGGGAGGGGCCTGTACGAGCAGTACTTC CASSGTSGRGLYEQYF . TRBV9 TRBD2 TRBJ2-7